This TCR beta chain was captured in a study of shared clonotypes between healthy human individuals. Terminally differentiated effector memory CD45RA+ cells were left out of the naive CD8 fraction, which was CD45RO-negative and positively selected for CCR7. Clones were read by immunoSEQ multiplex PCR, and TCRdb kept only the in-frame ones, dropping some. The table records around 560,000 clones, roughly 95% of them present only once. Per the germline V gene, CDR1 is LNHNV and CDR2 is YYDKDF (reference sequence). Trimming took off 1 base at V and 3 bases at J, with 13 bases between the two ends. The CDR3 loop spans 15 amino acids. With regard to this clone: The antigen is not known.

Regarding the study as a whole: In the sorted subsets, rarefaction showed sequencing was incomplete despite large depth. The naive CD4 repertoires of several donors were compared, and around 5.1% of clonotypes were shared.

The rearrangement joins TRBV15 to TRBJ2-7; tentatively, D is TRBD1 (6 bases). The material sequenced was naive CD8+ T cells sorted from blood. The TCR sequence derives from a woman under 40 in good health. CDR3 bases: TGTGCCACCAGCAGAGGACAGGTAGACGACTACGAGCAGTACTTC. This codes for CATSRGQVDDYEQYF.